This TCR beta chain came from a study of CD8+ T cells in alopecia areata. Study details: Treated patients were dosed with oral tofacitinib, taking 5 to 10 mg twice daily.

Study results and limitations: Sequences from scalp samples also cover resident alphabeta T cells of normal skin.

Once RNA had been extracted, it was reverse transcribed into cDNA to act as the sequencing template. Sequenced by immunoSEQ multiplex PCR; TCRdb stores in-frame clones only, minus some. The table shows 110,000 to 150,000 clones, with approximately 50% occurring only once. The ends were cut back, 3 bases at V and 3 bases at J, with 12 bases in the middle. CDR3 length: 13 residues. Germline values: CDR1 GTSNPN, CDR2 SVGIG (reference sequence). The table lists this clone with a few counts. Its target is not known. Researchers took lesional scalp punch biopsies and peripheral blood from people who were alopecia areata patients. The researchers isolated CD4+ and CD8+ T cells from PBMCs by sorting.

The TCR comes from a human donor with alopecia areata. The chain employs TRBV30 and TRBJ2-7, with D unclear. The sample consisted of CD4+ T cells sorted from blood, taken at week 0. The CDR3: CAWSQTPLYEQYF. The CDR3 DNA reads TGTGCCTGGAGCCAAACCCCGCTCTACGAGCAGTACTTC.